These T cell receptor beta chains were read from a single sample in a study of blood T cell repertoires in COVID-19. Sequenced by immunoSEQ multiplex PCR; TCRdb stores in-frame clones only, minus some. The sample yields around 200,000 clones, around 85% seen once. Source material: peripheral blood. The receptor source for this set is a man in his 70s with active or convalescent COVID-19. CDR3s include the opening cysteine and the closing phenylalanine or tryptophan. The D gene is left open where the match is weak. Size is stated for part of the rows, as once, few or many counts, or as a class when the clone is expanded.

D,length,V,J,size,CDR3,DNA
.,14,TRBV24-1,TRBJ2-1,once,CATSDFKGGNEQFF,TGTGCCACCAGTGATTTCAAGGGCGGGAATGAGCAGTTCTTC
.,16,TRBV12-5,TRBJ2-2,.,CASGLDHYANTGELFF,TGTGCTAGTGGTTTGGATCACTACGCGAACACCGGGGAGCTGTTTTTT
TRBD1,13,TRBV19,TRBJ1-3,.,CATGQASGNTIYF,TGTGCGACAGGGCAGGCCTCTGGAAACACCATATATTTT
.,14,TRBV7-2,TRBJ2-5,once,CASSLAGRAETQYF,TGTGCCAGCAGCTTAGCGGGCAGGGCTGAGACCCAGTACTTC
.,17,TRBV24-1,TRBJ2-6,.,CATSDPPGVSGANVLTF,TGTGCCACCAGTGACCCACCGGGGGTCTCTGGGGCCAACGTCCTGACTTTC
.,15,TRBV28,TRBJ2-7,once,CASREIQVSLGEQYF,TGTGCCAGCAGGGAAATACAGGTTTCGCTAGGCGAGCAGTACTTC
.,17,TRBV18,TRBJ2-7,.,CASSPLEGVPSTYEQYF,TGTGCCAGCTCACCACTTGAGGGTGTCCCCTCTACCTACGAGCAGTACTTC
.,14,TRBV7-9,TRBJ1-2,.,CASSLAAGQDGYTF,TGTGCCAGCAGCTTAGCAGCAGGGCAGGATGGCTACACCTTC
.,13,TRBV4-1,TRBJ1-2,.,CASSDSRRGGYTF,TGCGCCAGCAGCGACTCCCGGCGGGGTGGCTACACCTTC
.,15,TRBV28,TRBJ1-4,.,CASSLDRTSNEKLFF,TGTGCCAGCAGTCTCGACAGAACCTCAAATGAAAAACTGTTTTTT
.,12,TRBV6-5,TRBJ1-2,.,CASRRTFYGYTF,TGTGCCAGCAGGCGAACCTTCTATGGCTACACCTTC
.,16,TRBV29-1,TRBJ2-3,.,CSVEKSGGAVTDTQYF,TGCAGCGTTGAAAAGTCGGGTGGCGCGGTCACAGATACGCAGTATTTT
TRBD1,13,TRBV11-2,TRBJ2-7,.,CASGGQARYEQYF,TGTGCCAGCGGAGGACAGGCTAGGTACGAGCAGTACTTC
.,14,TRBV2,TRBJ1-5,few,CASRDRGFNQPQHF,TGTGCCAGCAGGGACAGAGGCTTCAATCAGCCCCAGCATTTT
TRBD1,14,TRBV7-2,TRBJ1-2,once,CASSSGTASYGYTF,TGTGCCAGCAGCTCTGGGACAGCAAGCTATGGCTACACCTTC
TRBD1,14,TRBV5-5,TRBJ1-2,.,CASSPQGQGYGYTF,TGTGCCAGCAGCCCCCAGGGACAGGGCTATGGCTACACCTTC